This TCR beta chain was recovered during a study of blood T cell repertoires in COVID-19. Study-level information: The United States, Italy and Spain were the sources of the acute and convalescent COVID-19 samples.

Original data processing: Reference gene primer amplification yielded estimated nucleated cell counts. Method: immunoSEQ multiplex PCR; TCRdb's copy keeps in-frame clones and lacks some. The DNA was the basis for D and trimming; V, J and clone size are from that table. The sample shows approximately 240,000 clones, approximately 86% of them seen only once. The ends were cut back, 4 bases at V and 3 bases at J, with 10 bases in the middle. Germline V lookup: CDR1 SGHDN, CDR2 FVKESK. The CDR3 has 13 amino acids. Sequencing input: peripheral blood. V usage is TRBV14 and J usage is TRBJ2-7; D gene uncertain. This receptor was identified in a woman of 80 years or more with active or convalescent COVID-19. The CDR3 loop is CASSRDTYYEQYF. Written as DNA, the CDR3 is TGTGCCAGCAGCCGTGACACGTACTACGAGCAGTACTTC.